Shown below are 9 T cell receptor beta chains from a single sample sequenced in a study of cytomegalovirus exposure and HLA in healthy donors. The PCR contained 60 Vbeta and 13 Jbeta primers. Only in-frame clones appear in the TCRdb table, and some are missing; sequencing was by immunoSEQ multiplex PCR. The table has 120,000 or so clones, roughly 75% seen once. The sequencing input was PBMCs. The receptors were sampled from a female donor in good health and CMV-seronegative.

The rearrangement uses TRBV11-2 and TRBJ1-4; 9 bases align to TRBD1. Looked up from germline, CDR1 is SGHAT and CDR2 is FQNNGV. The CDR3 contains 14 residues. V lost 5 bases, J lost 7 bases, and 5 bases stayed unmatched. CDR3 sequence (DNA): TGTGCCAGCAGCGCCCGGGACAGGGTTGAAAAACTGTTTTTT. It encodes CASSARDRVEKLFF.

The chain links TRBV11-2 to TRBJ2-1, with D perhaps TRBD2 (5 bases). Germline V gene data show CDR1 as SGHAT and CDR2 as FQNNGV. V was clipped by 1 base and J by 2 bases, with 12 bases between them. CDR3 length: 16 residues. This CDR3 is CASSLGLAVTYNEQFF. In DNA form, the CDR3 reads TGTGCCAGCAGCTTAGGGCTAGCCGTTACCTACAATGAGCAGTTCTTC.

The chain recombines TRBV5-1 with TRBJ1-2, with D perhaps TRBD1 (5 bases). The CDR3 is made up of 16 amino acids. Trimming shortened V by 4 bases and J by 7 bases, and 23 bases separated the two germline ends. CDR1 is SGHRS, CDR2 YFSETQ, per germline. Written as DNA, the CDR3 is TGCGCCAGCAGCCCTCAGCCAGGACACGCCACGAGTGGCTACACCTTC. This sequence encodes CASSPQPGHATSGYTF.

This clone was seen only a few times. The V and J genes are TRBV2 and TRBJ2-2; 8 bases are shared with TRBD1. The CDR3 extends over 15 amino acids. Trimming cost V 6 bases and J 1 base; bases outside gene matches: 4. In germline, CDR1 is SNHLY, CDR2 FYNNEI. CDR3 DNA: TGTGCCAGCAGACAAGGACAGGGGAACACCGGGGAGCTGTTTTTT. Translated: CASRQGQGNTGELFF.

The chain couples TRBV19 to TRBJ1-5; tentative D call: TRBD1 (5 bases). CDR3 length equals 15 residues. V shed 0 bases and J shed 6 bases, with 12 bases lying between them. Per the germline V gene, CDR1 is LNHDA and CDR2 is SQIVND (reference sequence). The CDR3 coding sequence is TGTGCCAGTAGTATAGATCTTAGGGGAAGTCAGCCCCAGCATTTT. This translates into CASSIDLRGSQPQHF.

The V and J genes are TRBV6-1 and TRBJ2-3, with D possibly TRBD1 on 6 matching bases. The V and J ends lost 5 bases and 4 bases respectively, with 16 bases between them. Germline V gene sequence: CDR1 MNHNS, CDR2 SASEGT. This CDR3 region has 15 residues. The chain's CDR3 is CASSHRDQPADTQYF. The CDR3 coding sequence is TGTGCCAGCAGTCACAGGGACCAACCAGCAGATACGCAGTATTTT.

J is TRBJ2-7 and V is TRBV7-9, with a weak D call TRBD1 (6 bases). V dropped 4 bases and J dropped 9 bases, with 13 bases sitting between them. Germline CDR1 is SEHNR and CDR2 is FQNEAQ (reference sequence). The CDR3 totals 12 residues. CDR3 residues: CASSSTGPGQYF. Here the CDR3 DNA reads TGTGCCAGCAGCTCAACAGGGCCCGGGCAGTACTTC.

The chain recombines TRBV11-2 with TRBJ2-1, with D possibly TRBD1 on 5 matching bases. Germline CDR1 is SGHAT and CDR2 is FQNNGV. This CDR3 has 12 residues. Trimming removed 4 bases at V and 14 bases at J, with 15 bases between. This CDR3 reads CASSSGRVQKFF. The CDR3 bases are TGTGCCAGCAGCTCGGGCAGGGTGCAGAAGTTCTTC.

The J gene is TRBJ2-4, the V gene TRBV2; 7 bases fit TRBD1. The ends lost 6 bases at V and 0 bases at J; junction bases unmatched: 8. The CDR3 is 16 amino acids. Per the germline V gene, CDR1 is SNHLY and CDR2 is FYNNEI. CDR3: CASRADRVLAKNIQYF. The CDR3 coding sequence is TGTGCCAGCAGAGCTGACAGGGTCCTAGCCAAAAACATTCAGTACTTC.